Sequencing of this T cell receptor (beta chain) was carried out in a study of T cells in Graves' hyperthyroidism and ophthalmopathy. General study results and limits: Among thyroid clonotypes expanded above 0.001, most also appeared in blood.

The patients, who ranged from 18 to 65 in age, presented with newly diagnosed hyperthyroidism lasting under 2 months. Exclusion of patients followed from uncontrolled infection, other autoimmune disease, pregnancy or lactation. The authors took PBMCs from 7.5 to 10 ml fresh peripheral blood. There are 14 residues in the CDR3. The germline V gene encodes CDR1 PRHDT and CDR2 FYEKMQ (reference sequence). J was trimmed by 5 bases and V by 9 bases; bases with no gene match: 12. Regions amplified from RNA transcripts were the TCR beta CDR3 regions. TCR CDR3 underwent first-round RT-PCR with the HTBI primer set. From the multiplex PCR reads, TCRdb called clonotypes with MiXCR, one entry per CDR3 protein. The repertoire holds hundreds of thousands of distinct CDR3 sequences, with around 13% as singletons. This clonotype was picked up many times. Its antigen remains unidentified.

The specimen sequenced was blood. The chain recombines TRBV13 with TRBJ2-5, with 7 positions matching TRBD1. This TCR was recovered from a woman aged 18-29 years with Graves' hyperthyroidism. DNA of the CDR3: TGTGCCAGTCGGCACAGGGGTCGTGCGGAGACCCAGTACTTC. It specifies CASRHRGRAETQYF. Together with reference TRBV13 and TRBJ2-5, the CDR3 gives the full variable domain: AAGVIQSPRHLIKEKRETATLKCYPIPRHDTVYWYQQGPGQDPQFLISFYEKMQSDKGSIPDRFSAQQFSDYHSELNMSSLELGDSALYFCASRHRGRAETQYFGPGTRLLVL.